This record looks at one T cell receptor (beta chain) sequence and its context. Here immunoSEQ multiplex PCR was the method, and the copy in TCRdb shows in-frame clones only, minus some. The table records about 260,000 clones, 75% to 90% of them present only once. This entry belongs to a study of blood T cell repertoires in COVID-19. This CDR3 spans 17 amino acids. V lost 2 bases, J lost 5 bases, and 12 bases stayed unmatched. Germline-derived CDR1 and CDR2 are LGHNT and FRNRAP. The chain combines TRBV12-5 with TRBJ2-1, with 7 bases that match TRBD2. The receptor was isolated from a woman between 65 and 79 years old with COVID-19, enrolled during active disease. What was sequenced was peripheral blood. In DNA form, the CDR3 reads TGTGCTAGTGGTTTGATCCTAGCGGTAGACTTTAACAATGAGCAGTTCTTC. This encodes CASGLILAVDFNNEQFF.